The 25 T cell receptor beta chains below all came from one sample that was sequenced in a study of response to subunit inactivated influenza vaccine. MiXCR was run by TCRdb on the RT-PCR reads, yielding one entry per CDR3 protein. The sample holds around 750,000 distinct CDR3 sequences, less than 25% seen once. The material sequenced was PBMCs from blood, taken roughly 5 days after vaccination. These receptors were obtained from a man between 50 and 59 years old who received an inactivated influenza vaccine.

The genes are TRBV7-9 and TRBJ2-5, with 9 bases matching TRBD1. This CDR3 comprises 13 residues. V lost 7 bases, J lost 4 bases, and 4 bases stayed unmatched. Germline V CDR1 and CDR2: SEHNR, FQNEAQ (reference sequence). CDR3 loop: CASTPTGGETQYF. The CDR3 nucleotides are TGTGCCAGCACCCCGACAGGGGGAGAGACCCAGTACTTC. The full variable domain, with the rest looked up from reference TRBV7-9 and TRBJ2-5, is DTGVSQNPRHKITKRGQNVTFRCDPISEHNRLYWYRQTLGQGPEFLTYFQNEAQLEKSRLLSDRFSAERPKGSFSTLEIQRTEQGDSAMYLCASTPTGGETQYFGPGTRLLVL.

This clonotype was observed at least ten times. The chain is built from TRBV7-9 and TRBJ1-2, with TRBD1 as a possible D gene (5 bases). Germline loops: CDR1 SEHNR, CDR2 FQNEAQ (reference sequence). The CDR3 contains 13 residues. Trimming left V 0 bases short and J 4 bases short, with 6 bases between. The CDR3 nucleotides are TGTGCCAGCAGCTTAGCGGGGGGCTATGGCTACACCTTC. This codes for CASSLAGGYGYTF.

In the case of this clonotype: A much larger clone differs from this one at a single base, so this may be a read error. This chain links TRBV20-1 with TRBJ2-2; D not certain. From germline, CDR1 is DFQATT and CDR2 SNEGSKA (reference sequence). The CDR3 is 16 amino acids. The CDR3 sequence: CCARDKKQSNTGELFF. The CDR3 region has the DNA TGCTGTGCTAGAGATAAGAAGCAGAGTAACACCGGGGAGCTGTTTTTT.

This sequence joins TRBV2 and TRBJ2-2, with D perhaps TRBD1 (6 bases). V lost 5 bases and J 4 bases, leaving 11 bases between the germline ends. Germline values: CDR1 SNHLY, CDR2 FYNNEI. CDR3 length: 14 amino acids. Written as DNA, the CDR3 is TGTGCCAGCAGTACCGGGACAATCACCGGGGAGCTGTTTTTT. Protein sequence: CASSTGTITGELFF.

This clonotype was seen ten or more times. V and J are TRBV20-1 and TRBJ2-3; D is undetermined. CDR3 length: 14 residues. Germline V gene data show CDR1 as DFQATT and CDR2 as SNEGSKA (reference sequence). Between the trimmed V and J ends, which lost 4 bases and 2 bases, there was a span of 13 bases. The CDR3 sequence is CSATAALNTDTQYF. In DNA, the CDR3 is TGCAGTGCTACCGCCGCCCTTAACACAGATACGCAGTATTTT.

The rearrangement joins TRBV7-2 to TRBJ2-1; 8 nucleotides line up with TRBD2. Germline assignment: CDR1 SGHTA and CDR2 FQGNSA. This CDR3 contains 14 residues. V gave up 5 bases and J gave up 3 bases; unmatched junction bases: 3. CDR3 in amino acids: CASSPGLVYNEQFF. DNA of the CDR3: TGTGCCAGCAGCCCGGGACTAGTCTACAATGAGCAGTTCTTC.

This rearrangement joins TRBV25-1 to TRBJ1-2; D ambiguous. Trimming took off 0 bases at V and 7 bases at J, with 9 bases between the two ends. Germline CDR1 MGHDK, CDR2 SYGVNS. This CDR3 contains 13 residues. CDR3: CASSEYAGGGYTF. DNA of the CDR3: TGTGCCAGCAGTGAATATGCGGGTGGTGGCTACACCTTC.

A few counts support this clonotype. The J gene is TRBJ2-2, the V gene TRBV28; D remains unclear. The CDR3 sequence is 14 residues long. Trimming stripped 5 bases from V and 5 bases from J, with 12 bases between. Germline values: CDR1 MDHEN, CDR2 SYDVKM. CDR3 protein: CASSPLLATGELFF. CDR3 sequence (DNA): TGTGCCAGCAGTCCCCTGTTGGCAACCGGGGAGCTGTTTTTT.

This rearrangement joins TRBV12-3 or TRBV12-4 to TRBJ2-2, with 8 bases aligning to TRBD2. The CDR3 sequence is 17 residues long. J gave up 0 bases and V 5 bases, and 8 bases lay outside the gene matches. The CDR3 nucleotides read TGTGCCAGCAGTACCCAATCGGGAGGGCCGAACACCGGGGAGCTGTTTTTT. It specifies CASSTQSGGPNTGELFF.

The chain has TRBV27 and TRBJ2-3; 14 bases fit TRBD2. The germline V gene encodes CDR1 MNHEY and CDR2 SMNVEV (reference sequence). The trim removed 4 bases at V and 4 bases at J, leaving 10 bases unmatched. CDR3 length equals 18 residues. CDR3: CASSSPGTSGSRADTQYF. The CDR3 DNA reads as TGTGCCAGCAGTTCGCCCGGGACTAGCGGGAGTAGGGCAGATACGCAGTATTTT.

The chain uses TRBV10-3 and TRBJ2-1; D is unresolved. This CDR3 is built from 11 residues. Per the germline V gene, CDR1 is ENHRY and CDR2 is SYGVKD. Trimming left V 3 bases short and J 8 bases short, with 5 bases between. CDR3 DNA sequence: TGTGCCATCAGTGATGGGGATGAGCAGTTCTTC. It yields the protein CAISDGDEQFF.

This clonotype was counted a few times. The gene calls are TRBV5-1 and TRBJ1-4; D perhaps matches TRBD1 (6 bases). Trimming left V 6 bases short and J 4 bases short, with 13 bases between. Germline V gene data show CDR1 as SGHRS and CDR2 as YFSETQ. The CDR3 is 14 amino acids. CDR3 sequence (DNA): TGCGCCAGCACACTGGGGGGCGTTAATGAAAAACTGTTTTTT. This encodes CASTLGGVNEKLFF.

This chain links TRBV24-1 with TRBJ2-3; D remains unclear. CDR1 and CDR2 from the germline V gene are KGHDR and SFDVKD. Trimming cost V 0 bases and J 3 bases, with 6 bases left between them. The length of the CDR3 is 14 residues. CDR3 sequence: CATSDLHGTDTQYF. The CDR3 DNA sequence: TGTGCCACCAGTGATTTGCATGGGACAGATACGCAGTATTTT.

The rearrangement uses TRBV7-9 and TRBJ2-5, with 8 bases matching TRBD1. Germline values: CDR1 SEHNR, CDR2 FQNEAQ (reference sequence). The CDR3 totals 15 residues. V was clipped by 6 bases and J by 5 bases; unmatched bases: 11. The CDR3: CASRKQGALVETQYF. As DNA, the CDR3 is TGTGCCAGCAGAAAGCAGGGGGCCCTTGTGGAGACCCAGTACTTC.

This clonotype occurred a few times. The chain joins TRBV6-2 or TRBV6-3 to TRBJ1-5, with D possibly TRBD1 on 5 matching bases. Germline V gives CDR1 MNHEY, CDR2 SVGEGT. The V and J ends lost 6 bases and 3 bases respectively, with 6 bases between them. This CDR3 is built from 12 residues. CDR3: CASRGVNQPQHF. CDR3 nucleotide sequence: TGTGCCAGCAGGGGGGTCAATCAGCCCCAGCATTTT.

A few counts support this clonotype. The CDR3 DNA is TGTGCCAGCAGCTCCCAGGGTACGTTGGAGACCCAGTACTTC. Translating gives CASSSQGTLETQYF. This sequence joins TRBV5-8 and TRBJ2-5; possible D gene TRBD1, 5 bases. The CDR3 consists of 14 residues. Between the trimmed V and J ends, which lost 3 bases and 5 bases, there was a span of 14 bases. The germline V gene has CDR1 SGHTS and CDR2 YDEGEE.

The chain couples TRBV11-1 to TRBJ2-1; TRBD2 might be the D (5 bases). Germline assignment: CDR1 SGHAT and CDR2 FQDESV (reference sequence). The CDR3 sequence is 16 residues long. With 5 bases removed from V and 3 bases from J, the gap between germline ends came to 17 bases. CDR3 sequence reads: CASSPLGSWDYNEQFF. Written as DNA, the CDR3 is TGTGCCAGCAGCCCCCTTGGGAGTTGGGACTACAATGAGCAGTTCTTC.

J is TRBJ2-5 and V is TRBV7-2; TRBD1 is a possible D gene (5 bases). The CDR3 consists of 14 residues. From germline, CDR1 is SGHTA and CDR2 FQGNSA. V lost 0 bases and J 2 bases, leaving 7 bases between the germline ends. The CDR3 DNA is TGTGCCAGCAGCTTAGCGACAGAGCAAGAGACCCAGTACTTC. Protein product: CASSLATEQETQYF.

This chain links TRBV18 with TRBJ2-1; 8 nucleotides align to TRBD1. Unmatched junction bases numbered 4, after V lost 9 bases and J lost 6 bases. Germline CDR1 is KGHSH and CDR2 is LQKENI. This CDR3 has 12 residues. The CDR3 protein is CASRQGSNEQFF. The CDR3 DNA reads TGTGCCAGTAGACAGGGGAGCAATGAGCAGTTCTTC.

V is TRBV15 and J is TRBJ2-7, with D perhaps matching TRBD1 or TRBD2 (5 bases each). The CDR3 has 14 residues. V dropped 3 bases and J dropped 3 bases, with 12 bases sitting between them. Germline CDR1 is LNHNV and CDR2 is YYDKDF (reference sequence). The CDR3 sequence: CATSSRDGHYEQYF. The CDR3 coding sequence is TGTGCCACCAGCAGCCGGGACGGCCACTACGAGCAGTACTTC. Looking up the rest from reference TRBV15 and TRBJ2-7 gives the full variable domain: DAMVIQNPRYQVTQFGKPVTLSCSQTLNHNVMYWYQQKSSQAPKLLFHYYDKDFNNEADTPDNFQSRRPNTSFCFLDIRSPGLGDTAMYLCATSSRDGHYEQYFGPGTRLTVT.

This clonotype was seen a few times. The rearrangement links TRBV6-2 or TRBV6-3 to TRBJ2-5; TRBD2 might be the D (5 bases). This CDR3 is 13 amino acids long. The V and J ends lost 8 bases and 5 bases respectively, with 15 bases between them. Germline CDR1 and CDR2: MNHEY and SVGEGT. The CDR3 loop is CASGSAGAETQYF. The DNA for the CDR3 is TGTGCCAGCGGATCCGCGGGCGCGGAGACCCAGTACTTC.

This clonotype was recorded at least ten times. The genes are TRBV20-1 and TRBJ2-7; possibly TRBD2 for D (6 bases). Trimming took off 5 bases at V and 0 bases at J, with 14 bases between the two ends. This CDR3 is 14 amino acids long. CDR1 and CDR2 from the germline V gene are DFQATT and SNEGSKA (reference sequence). The CDR3: CSALGGTNSYEQYF. DNA for the CDR3: TGCAGTGCTTTAGGCGGGACCAACTCCTACGAGCAGTACTTC.

The V call is TRBV11-1, the J call TRBJ2-6, with 7 bases lining up with TRBD1. CDR3 length equals 17 residues. J was trimmed by 0 bases and V by 0 bases; bases with no gene match: 2. Germline V gene sequence: CDR1 SGHAT, CDR2 FQDESV (reference sequence). CDR3 in amino acids: CASSLAPGGSGANVLTF. The CDR3 DNA reads TGTGCCAGCAGCTTAGCTCCAGGGGGCTCTGGGGCCAACGTCCTGACTTTC.

The gene calls are TRBV6-1 and TRBJ2-2; D is perhaps TRBD1 or TRBD2 (7 bases each). The CDR3 extends over 15 amino acids. Germline V gene data show CDR1 as MNHNS and CDR2 as SASEGT. The ends were cut back, 6 bases at V and 7 bases at J, with 18 bases in the middle. CDR3 loop: CASRNRGGGGGELFF. The CDR3, as DNA: TGTGCCAGCAGAAACCGGGGAGGGGGCGGCGGGGAGCTGTTTTTT.

The V and J genes are TRBV7-9 and TRBJ2-3; tentative D call: TRBD1 (6 bases). There are 14 residues in the CDR3. Germline V gives CDR1 SEHNR, CDR2 FQNEAQ (reference sequence). V lost 8 bases and J lost 1, with 13 bases in between. The CDR3, as DNA: TGTGCCAGCCAGGTCAGGGGAGGCACAGATACGCAGTATTTT. It is translated as CASQVRGGTDTQYF.